The rows below give T cell receptor beta chains drawn from one sample of a study of CXCR3-negative and CXCR3-positive naive CD8 T cells. One entry per CDR3 protein, without DNA, is what TCRdb gives after re-calling the 5' RACE reads. In total, the table holds about 120,000 distinct CDR3 sequences. Material: naive CXCR3+ CD8+ T cells from blood. The receptors originated from a human donor in good health. Some clones in this sample may be carry-over from other donors' samples. The CDR3 runs from the conserved cysteine through the conserved F or W.

CDR3aa	v_gene	j_gene
CATSSPGLSYQETQYF	TRBV15	TRBJ2-5
CASSQVGDLLTAFF	TRBV14	TRBJ1-1
CASSKTGPSSNQPQHF	TRBV6-2/TRBV6-3	TRBJ1-5
CASSREPPGLLEETQYF	TRBV4-3	TRBJ2-5
CASNSRGEETQYF	TRBV7-6	TRBJ2-5
CASRPPVAPSYEQYF	TRBV28	TRBJ2-7
CASRRTGNEQFF	TRBV5-1	TRBJ2-1
CASSLSTMNTEAFF	TRBV5-1	TRBJ1-1
CASSDRLVSNQPQHF	TRBV28	TRBJ1-5
CSARDVLGTYEQYF	TRBV20-1	TRBJ2-7
CSVDPRGGPADTQYF	TRBV29-1	TRBJ2-3
CASSFGGGPDTGELFF	TRBV4-1	TRBJ2-2
CSASGSGNTIYF	TRBV29-1	TRBJ1-3
CASSGNRVLVDTQYF	TRBV28	TRBJ2-3
CASSPGSSLYEQYF	TRBV5-5	TRBJ2-7
CASSLGPLAGGNYEQYF	TRBV7-8	TRBJ2-7
CASSQVAGASNQPQHF	TRBV4-1	TRBJ1-5
CASSWGWTEAFF	TRBV12-3/TRBV12-4	TRBJ1-1